A single sample is the source of the 13 T cell receptor beta chains below, sequenced in a study of beta chain features in type 1 diabetes. The isolated RNA, all of it, was reverse transcribed, so expressed TCRB transcripts were what got sequenced. Generated by immunoSEQ multiplex PCR, the TCRdb table keeps only in-frame clones and is missing some. The table shows roughly 310,000 clones, with around 10% occurring only once. The specimen sequenced was naive CD4+ T cells from blood. The source is a woman in her twenties or thirties in good health.

This rearrangement joins TRBV5-1 to TRBJ2-1; TRBD2 aligns across 7 bases. From germline, CDR1 is SGHRS and CDR2 YFSETQ. The CDR3 has 14 amino acids. J gave up 7 bases and V 0 bases, and 4 bases lay outside the gene matches. As DNA, the CDR3 is TGCGCCAGCAGCTTGGGGGGCGGGAGTAATGAGCAGTTCTTC. This encodes CASSLGGGSNEQFF.

The chain uses TRBV5-1 and TRBJ1-1, with a weak D call TRBD1 (6 bases). The CDR3 covers 13 residues. Germline-derived CDR1 and CDR2 are SGHRS and YFSETQ. The germline V and J ends were trimmed by 0 bases and 8 bases, with 11 bases remaining between them. The CDR3 reads CASSLVGQTEAFF. The CDR3 nucleotides are TGCGCCAGCAGCTTGGTAGGACAGACAGAAGCTTTCTTT. The variable domain in full, with the rest retrieved from reference TRBV5-1 and TRBJ1-1, is KAGVTQTPRYLIKTRGQQVTLSCSPISGHRSVSWYQQTPGQGLQFLFEYFSETQRNKGNFPGRFSGRQFSNSRSEMNVSTLELGDSALYLCASSLVGQTEAFFGQGTRLTVV.

This chain uses TRBV7-9 with TRBJ1-5; 7 bases agree with TRBD1. Germline V lookup: CDR1 SEHNR, CDR2 FQNEAQ (reference sequence). V lost 5 bases and J lost 3; bases outside the gene matches: 4. This CDR3 has 14 residues. CDR3 amino acids: CASSVTGINQPQHF. CDR3 DNA: TGTGCCAGCAGCGTGACAGGGATCAATCAGCCCCAGCATTTT.

J is TRBJ2-2 and V is TRBV15; tentatively, D is TRBD2 (5 bases). The V gene lost 0 bases and the J gene lost 11 bases, with 13 bases spanning the gap. The CDR3 has 14 amino acids. Germline V CDR1 and CDR2: LNHNV, YYDKDF (reference sequence). CDR3 sequence reads: CATSRDHSRTELFF. CDR3 bases: TGTGCCACCAGCAGAGATCATAGCAGGACTGAGCTGTTTTTT.

The chain links TRBV27 to TRBJ2-1; D is perhaps TRBD2 (6 bases). This CDR3 has 15 amino acids. Trimming left V 7 bases short and J 7 bases short, with 20 bases between. CDR1 is MNHEY, CDR2 SMNVEV, per germline (reference sequence). The CDR3 DNA is TGTGCCAGCACCTCATTCGGAGGGCCGATGAATGAGCAGTTCTTC. This sequence encodes CASTSFGGPMNEQFF.

This clone came up a few times. The chain joins TRBV6-6 to TRBJ1-2, with TRBD1 matching 8 bases. V lost 0 bases and J lost 6; bases outside the gene matches: 0. From germline, CDR1 is MNHNY and CDR2 SVGAGI (reference sequence). The CDR3 spans 13 residues. CDR3 DNA sequence: TGTGCCAGCAGTTACTCGACAGGGGATGGCTACACCTTC. It specifies CASSYSTGDGYTF.

The gene calls are TRBV15 and TRBJ2-5; 10 positions agree with TRBD2. After removal of 0 bases from V and 11 bases from J, the junction contained 21 bases not matched to a gene. The CDR3 totals 19 residues. Germline CDR1 is LNHNV and CDR2 is YYDKDF (reference sequence). CDR3 protein: CATSRDYFVDASGSYSQYF. For the CDR3, the DNA is TGTGCCACCAGCAGAGATTATTTCGTGGACGCTAGCGGGAGTTACAGTCAGTACTTC.

This clone occurred a few times. The J gene is TRBJ2-5, the V gene TRBV6-5, with 11 bases lining up with TRBD2. The CDR3 is 16 residues long. Germline CDR1 and CDR2: MNHEY and SVGAGI. The trim removed 4 bases at V and 5 bases at J, leaving 9 bases unmatched. The CDR3: CASSFTSGRGDETQYF. The CDR3 DNA sequence: TGTGCCAGCAGTTTTACTAGCGGGAGAGGGGATGAGACCCAGTACTTC.

The chain recombines TRBV18 with TRBJ2-3; possibly TRBD1 for D (6 bases). The CDR3 extends over 16 amino acids. V lost 4 bases and J 3 bases, leaving 17 bases between the germline ends. CDR1 is KGHSH, CDR2 LQKENI, per germline. DNA for the CDR3: TGTGCCAGCTCACGAGCTGGGGGCGGTCTAACAGATACGCAGTATTTT. The encoded protein is CASSRAGGGLTDTQYF.

The gene calls are TRBV7-2 and TRBJ1-5, with D possibly being TRBD1 (5 bases). The CDR3 runs to 16 residues. From germline, CDR1 is SGHTA and CDR2 FQGNSA. Trimming shortened V by 6 bases and J by 3 bases, and 18 bases separated the two germline ends. The CDR3 loop reads CASSSHMGGTNQPQHF. The CDR3 nucleotides are TGTGCCAGCAGTTCGCATATGGGGGGGACCAATCAGCCCCAGCATTTT.

V is TRBV7-9 and J is TRBJ2-3, with 10 bases aligning to TRBD1. The germline V gene encodes CDR1 SEHNR and CDR2 FQNEAQ (reference sequence). With V trimmed by 2 bases and J by 1 base, 3 bases remained unmatched. CDR3 length: 16 amino acids. The CDR3 is CASSLTGTGGTDTQYF. CDR3 DNA sequence: TGTGCCAGCAGCTTAACCGGGACAGGGGGCACAGATACGCAGTATTTT.

This clone occurred a few times. This chain joins TRBV28 and TRBJ2-5; 10 nucleotides agree with TRBD1. The CDR3 spans 16 residues. Germline CDR1 is MDHEN and CDR2 is SYDVKM. V shed 4 bases and J 3 bases; nucleotides not matched to a gene: 8. The CDR3 reads CASSSPSDRGEETQYF. The CDR3 coding sequence is TGTGCCAGCAGTTCACCCTCGGACAGGGGGGAAGAGACCCAGTACTTC.

The rearrangement uses TRBV2 and TRBJ1-3; 8 bases map to TRBD1. The CDR3 runs to 14 residues. Germline trimming cut 6 bases from V and 3 bases from J; bases unmatched to any gene: 4. From germline, CDR1 is SNHLY and CDR2 FYNNEI. In DNA form, the CDR3 reads TGTGCCAGCAGCCCGACAGGGGTTGGAAACACCATATATTTT. This encodes CASSPTGVGNTIYF.